The text below deals with one T cell receptor beta chain. This sample is drawn from a study of blood T cell repertoires in COVID-19. Study background: Samples representing acute and convalescent COVID-19 were sourced from the United States, Italy and Spain. PBMCs, B-cell-depleted T cells, or T cells provided the cDNA or gDNA that made up the material.

In the authors' methods: Nucleated cell counts were estimated from reference gene primer amplification. Sequencing was performed with immunoSEQ multiplex PCR; in TCRdb, only in-frame clones are kept and a portion is missing. V and J calls and clone size are those listed in that table; D and trimming were worked out from the DNA. The sample contains about 230,000 clones, more than 70% of which appear only once. V gave up 5 bases and J gave up 0 bases, with 11 bases separating them. Germline values: CDR1 LNHDA, CDR2 SQIVND (reference sequence). This CDR3 spans 14 amino acids. The V and J genes are TRBV19 and TRBJ2-7; tentative D call: TRBD2 (6 bases). This TCR was sampled from a woman aged 55-70 years with acute or convalescent COVID-19. The specimen sequenced was peripheral blood. In nucleotides, the CDR3 is TGTGCCAGTAGTGACGGGAGAATCTCCTACGAGCAGTACTTC. Translating it yields CASSDGRISYEQYF.